This entry features one T cell receptor (beta chain) sequence. Its antigen is undetermined. The source of the sample is a study of T cell responses to AZD1222 COVID-19 vaccine. General observations from the study: An increase in Spike-specific TCR breadth and depth was observed after two AZD1222 doses.

Germline V gene lookup returns CDR1 LNHDA and CDR2 SQIVND (reference sequence). V trimming: 6 bases; J trimming: 5 bases; junction bases outside the gene matches: 5. This CDR3 region has 13 residues. The data were produced by immunoSEQ multiplex PCR, yet TCRdb's version contains in-frame clones alone and is incomplete. The sample consists of over 150,000 clones, approximately 90% of them appearing once. The receptor was isolated from an adult who received the AZD1222 COVID-19 vaccine. The sample consisted of peripheral blood, taken 28 days after the second AZD1222 dose. This chain links TRBV19 with TRBJ2-7, with TRBD1 identical over 9 bases. CDR3 nucleotides: TGTGCCAGTAGGGGACAGGGAAGGAACGAGCAGTACTTC. It specifies CASRGQGRNEQYF.